This TCR beta chain is drawn from a study of blood T cell repertoires in COVID-19. Study-level information: Researchers got acute and convalescent COVID-19 samples from the United States, Italy and Spain. The analysed material was cDNA or gDNA that came from T cells, B-cell-depleted T cells, or PBMCs.

As originally analysed: Using reference gene primer amplification, nucleated cell counts were estimated. Here immunoSEQ multiplex PCR was the method, and the copy in TCRdb shows in-frame clones only, minus some. That table supplies the V and J calls and clone size; D and trimming were determined from the DNA. This sample yields around 110,000 clones, of which approximately 80% are seen a single time; 4.5% belongs to the top ten. Germline V lookup: CDR1 SEHNR, CDR2 FQNEAQ (reference sequence). CDR3 length equals 15 residues. Trimming took 5 bases from V and 0 from J, leaving 11 bases between them. The V call is TRBV7-9, the J call TRBJ2-1, with D possibly being TRBD1 (6 bases). This receptor was identified in a woman in her 70s with acute or convalescent COVID-19. The source material was peripheral blood. CDR3 DNA: TGTGCCAGCAGCGAAGGGACAAGCTCCTACAATGAGCAGTTCTTC. Amino acid sequence: CASSEGTSSYNEQFF. Full variable domain (missing parts from reference TRBV7-9 and TRBJ2-1): DTGVSQNPRHKITKRGQNVTFRCDPISEHNRLYWYRQTLGQGPEFLTYFQNEAQLEKSRLLSDRFSAERPKGSFSTLEIQRTEQGDSAMYLCASSEGTSSYNEQFFGPGTRLTVL.